Presented here are 5 T cell receptor beta chains from one specimen sequenced in a study of naive and memory T cell subsets. Four PCR rounds used nested alpha and beta constant region primers plus the SP2 primer. TCRdb re-derived calls from the 5' RACE reads in MiXCR, one entry per CDR3 protein. Of some 60,000 distinct CDR3 sequences listed, roughly 7.5% were seen once; the top ten hold approximately 10%. TCR cDNA received a 3' ligated oligonucleotide that carried a UMI. The receptors shown here come from a female donor in good health.

The chain couples TRBV3-1 to TRBJ2-3; either TRBD1 or TRBD2 may supply D (5 bases each). The CDR3 runs to 16 residues. Germline CDR1 is LGHDT and CDR2 is YNNKEL (reference sequence). Trimming removed 0 bases from V and 8 bases from J, with 18 bases in between. For the CDR3, the DNA is TGTGCCAGCAGCCAAGATGGGACCAGAGCCGCACGTACGCAGTATTTT. Amino acid sequence: CASSQDGTRAARTQYF.

Many counts were recorded for this clonotype. CDR3 in DNA: TGCAGTGCTAGAGATTTCCAGGGCGCAGATACGCAGTATTTT. Residues: CSARDFQGADTQYF. The rearrangement joins TRBV20-1 to TRBJ2-3; tentatively, D is TRBD1 (5 bases). The CDR3 has 14 amino acids. Deletions cut 0 bases from V and 4 bases from J, with 11 bases between. From germline, CDR1 is DFQATT and CDR2 SNEGSKA (reference sequence).

The rearrangement joins TRBV6-6 to TRBJ2-7; 11 nucleotides line up with TRBD1. CDR1 MNHNY and CDR2 SVGAGI come from the germline V gene (reference sequence). This CDR3 has 15 residues. J lost 5 bases, V lost 3 bases, and 6 bases had no gene match. Here the CDR3 reads CASSYPGQGGDEQYF. The DNA for the CDR3 is TGTGCCAGCAGTTATCCGGGACAGGGGGGGGACGAGCAGTACTTC.

Note on this clonotype: This could be a read error, since a much larger clone is one nucleotide away. The chain couples TRBV11-2 to TRBJ1-1, with TRBD1 matching over 7 bases. CDR1 and CDR2 (germline): SGHAT, FQNNGV. The CDR3 extends over 15 amino acids. The junction had 10 bases not matched to a gene; V was cut back by 5 bases and J by 4 bases. The CDR3 loop reads CASSPRDSTCTEAFF. The CDR3 nucleotides are TGTGCCAGCAGCCCCAGGGACAGTACCTGCACTGAAGCTTTCTTT.

The sample holds a few counts of this clonotype. V is TRBV2 and J is TRBJ2-3; TRBD1 might be the D (6 bases). V gave up 7 bases and J gave up 4 bases, with 9 bases separating them. The germline V gene has CDR1 SNHLY and CDR2 FYNNEI. The CDR3 is 12 amino acids. As DNA, the CDR3 is TGTGCCAGCAACAGGGAACCAGATACGCAGTATTTT. Translating gives CASNREPDTQYF.